These 10 T cell receptor beta chains share one sample of origin, sequenced in a study of T cell repertoires in cytomegalovirus infection. In TCRdb, the reads were re-called with MiXCR into one record per CDR3 protein. The table has nearly 450,000 distinct CDR3 sequences, approximately 31% seen once. What was sequenced was PBMCs. These receptor sequences come from a human donor in good health (CMV status not recorded). Some clones in this sample may be carry-over from other donors' samples.

The rearrangement uses TRBV7-1 and TRBJ1-3; TRBD1 might be the D (5 bases). TRBV7-1 is reported as an ORF; its role is uncertain. V shed 5 bases and J shed 0 bases, with 11 bases lying between them. The CDR3 sequence is 15 residues long. In DNA form, the CDR3 reads TGTGCCAGCAGCCCCGGGGGGAACTCTGGAAACACCATATATTTT. Protein product: CASSPGGNSGNTIYF.

About this clonotype itself: An end of the junction differs from the germline gene, which may be a read error. J is TRBJ1-1 and V is TRBV7-2; maybe TRBD1 (6 bases). CDR1 SGHTA and CDR2 FQGNSA come from the germline V gene. CDR3 length: 15 amino acids. The CDR3 reads CASSLAGGSRSTDIF. CDR3 coding DNA: TGTGCCAGCAGCTTAGCAGGGGGGAGTAGGTCTACTGATATCTTT.

A few counts support this clonotype. V gene TRBV6-1 combines with J gene TRBJ1-1; D gene uncertain. Trimming pared 7 bases from V and 8 bases from J, leaving 14 bases between. Germline lookup yields CDR1 MNHNS and CDR2 SASEGT. The CDR3 spans 12 residues. The CDR3 DNA reads TGTGCCAGCAACAGCCCAAGGTGGGAAGCTTTCTTT. Residues: CASNSPRWEAFF.

This clonotype was detected ten times or more. The genes are TRBV7-2 and TRBJ1-5, with D perhaps TRBD1 (6 bases). V dropped 3 bases and J dropped 6 bases, with 12 bases sitting between them. CDR3 length: 14 residues. The germline V gene has CDR1 SGHTA and CDR2 FQGNSA. The CDR3 loop is CASSFWGGPQPQHF. CDR3 in DNA: TGTGCCAGCAGCTTTTGGGGGGGCCCTCAGCCCCAGCATTTT.

With respect to this clonotype: A read error may produce the germline difference seen at one junction end. The rearrangement links TRBV6-1 to TRBJ1-6; D perhaps matches TRBD1 (5 bases). In germline, CDR1 is MNHNS, CDR2 SASEGT. The CDR3 is made up of 14 amino acids. Here the CDR3 DNA reads TGTGCCAGCAGAGGGACGGTGGATAATTCACCCATCCACTTT. This sequence encodes CASRGTVDNSPIHF.

This clonotype occurred a few times. The chain couples TRBV6-4 to TRBJ2-5; TRBD2 matches at 9 bases. This CDR3 is built from 13 residues. The germline CDR1 and CDR2 sequences are MRHNA and SNTAGT. V lost 0 bases and J lost 12; bases outside the gene matches: 5. The CDR3 nucleotides read TGTGCCAGCAGTGACTCGCCTGGGACTAGCAAGTACTTC. Its protein is CASSDSPGTSKYF.

A word on this clonotype: At one of its ends the junction is not consistent with the germline gene, which may arise from a read error. The chain links TRBV4-2 to TRBJ1-2; D ambiguous. Germline V lookup: CDR1 LGHNA, CDR2 YNFKEQ. This CDR3 spans 15 amino acids. The CDR3 region has the DNA TGTGCCAGCAGCCCAAGGGAGGTACTCGGCTATGTCTACACCTTC. Protein: CASSPREVLGYVYTF.

The gene calls are TRBV5-5 and TRBJ1-1; D uncertain. The CDR3 covers 14 residues. In germline, CDR1 is SGHKS, CDR2 YYEKEE (reference sequence). Trimming cost V 0 bases and J 3 bases, with 9 bases left between them. CDR3 loop: CASSLGFGDTEAFF. CDR3 sequence (DNA): TGTGCCAGCAGCTTGGGTTTTGGTGACACTGAAGCTTTCTTT.

This clonotype was found a few times. This chain connects TRBV5-8 to TRBJ2-3; 12 bases align to TRBD2. V trimming: 1 base; J trimming: 2 bases; junction bases outside the gene matches: 2. The V gene's germline CDR1 is SGHTS and CDR2 YDEGEE. The CDR3 is 16 amino acids. The CDR3 sequence: CASSLWTSGATDTQYF. The CDR3 nucleotides read TGTGCCAGCAGCTTGTGGACTAGCGGGGCCACAGATACGCAGTATTTT.

This clonotype was counted between two and nine times. V and J are TRBV9 and TRBJ1-5; a possible D gene is TRBD1 (5 bases). The V and J ends lost 3 bases and 2 bases respectively, with 12 bases between them. The germline gives CDR1 SGDLS, CDR2 YYNGEE. The CDR3 extends over 15 amino acids. The CDR3 DNA reads as TGTGCCAGCAGCGGAGGTCTAGGGGGCAATCAGCCCCAGCATTTT. Protein product: CASSGGLGGNQPQHF.